These 3 T cell receptor beta chains originate from one sample sequenced in a study of T cells in Graves' hyperthyroidism and ophthalmopathy. There were TCR beta CDR3 regions amplified from RNA transcripts. TCR CDR3 regions were first amplified by RT-PCR with HTBI primers. Using its own MiXCR run on the multiplex PCR reads, TCRdb lists one record per CDR3 protein. The sample consists of around 620,000 distinct CDR3 sequences, around 45% of them appearing once. The sequenced sample was peripheral blood or thyroid tissue (not recorded which). These receptors were taken from an adult woman with Graves' disease, either hyperthyroidism or ophthalmopathy (not recorded which).

Notes on this clonotype: Germline is not matched at one junction end, which may reflect a read error. This sequence joins TRBV15 and TRBJ2-2; weak D call: TRBD2 (5 bases). CDR3 length: 13 amino acids. Germline lookup yields CDR1 LNHNV and CDR2 YYDKDF (reference sequence). CDR3 nucleotide sequence: TGTGCCACCAGCATCTATAACACCGGGGAGCTGTCTTGG. It is translated as CATSIYNTGELSW.

This chain connects TRBV20-1 to TRBJ2-7, with TRBD2 matching over 15 bases. Germline V CDR1 and CDR2: DFQATT, SNEGSKA (reference sequence). J was trimmed by 5 bases and V by 5 bases; bases with no gene match: 7. The CDR3 spans 15 residues. The CDR3 coding sequence is TGCAGTGCTGGGGGACTAGCGGGAGGAGGCAACGAGCAGTACTTC. The encoded protein is CSAGGLAGGGNEQYF.

This clonotype was observed at least ten times. V usage is TRBV15 and J usage is TRBJ1-5; the D is unclear. V was shortened by 1 base and J by 7 bases, with 14 bases between the two germline ends. Germline CDR1 is LNHNV and CDR2 is YYDKDF (reference sequence). The CDR3 extends over 15 amino acids. CDR3 amino acids: CATSRVRGRAQPQHF. The DNA of the CDR3 is TGTGCCACCAGCAGAGTACGAGGGAGGGCGCAGCCCCAGCATTTT. Complete variable domain (other parts from reference TRBV15 and TRBJ1-5): DAMVIQNPRYQVTQFGKPVTLSCSQTLNHNVMYWYQQKSSQAPKLLFHYYDKDFNNEADTPDNFQSRRPNTSFCFLDIRSPGLGDTAMYLCATSRVRGRAQPQHFGDGTRLSIL.